Shown below are 14 T cell receptor beta chains from a single sample sequenced in a study of blood T cell repertoires in COVID-19 (dated by TCRdb to the early 2020s). Library method: the immunoSEQ multiplex PCR assay. The table was pulled from immuneACCESS by TCRdb, which kept in-frame rearrangements only. Such tables lose some clones; where checked, under half of the loss comes from unresolved V genes, and the rest has no known cause. The sample data list under 200,000 clones, and about 89% of these were observed just once. The ten largest clones capture 6.5% to 9% of the sample. Material for sequencing was PBMCs or T cells enriched from blood (not recorded which). The receptors stem from a woman in her late teens or twenties who had recovered from COVID-19.

The V gene is TRBV7-8, the J gene TRBJ1-6, with a possible D match to TRBD1 (6 bases). The length of the CDR3 is 14 residues. The germline V gene encodes CDR1 SGHVS and CDR2 FQNEAQ. Trimming pared 5 bases from V and 9 bases from J, leaving 14 bases between. The CDR3 DNA follows: TGTGCCAGCAGCCATCAGGGGAGTGGTTCACCCCTCCACTTT. Translated, it gives CASSHQGSGSPLHF.

The V call is TRBV4-2, the J call TRBJ2-1, with 14 bases fitting TRBD2. V lost 4 bases, J lost 8 bases, and 10 bases stayed unmatched. The germline V gene has CDR1 LGHNA and CDR2 YNFKEQ. CDR3 length: 17 residues. This CDR3 reads CASSLRGTSGGGDEQFF. The CDR3 DNA follows: TGTGCCAGCAGCCTGAGGGGGACTAGCGGGGGTGGCGATGAGCAGTTCTTC.

This sequence joins TRBV4-1 and TRBJ2-4; 8 nucleotides agree with TRBD2. Germline V CDR1 and CDR2: MGHRA, YSYEKL. The trim removed 0 bases at V and 0 bases at J, leaving 10 bases unmatched. CDR3 size: 19 residues. The DNA for the CDR3 is TGCGCCAGCAGCCAAGAGGGTAGCGGGGAGGGTCTAGCCAAAAACATTCAGTACTTC. Translated: CASSQEGSGEGLAKNIQYF.

The V and J genes are TRBV28 and TRBJ1-3; D perhaps matches TRBD1 (5 bases). CDR3 size: 15 residues. CDR1 and CDR2 from the germline V gene are MDHEN and SYDVKM. Trimming took off 9 bases at V and 1 base at J, with 16 bases between the two ends. The CDR3 DNA reads as TGTGCCAGTTTTCGGGGGGGTATATCTGGAAACACCATATATTTT. Translating it yields CASFRGGISGNTIYF.

The rearrangement uses TRBV3-1 (or the pseudogene TRBV3-2) and TRBJ1-2; D is ambiguous. The CDR3 extends over 15 amino acids. Trimming left V 1 base short and J 2 bases short, with 11 bases between. The germline V gene has CDR1 LGHDT and CDR2 YNNKEL (reference sequence). The CDR3 nucleotides are TGTGCCAGCAGCCAAGGTCGGGCGGGGAACTATGGCTACACCTTC. It translates to CASSQGRAGNYGYTF.

The CDR3 here is CASSQSTHAQETQYF. CDR3 DNA sequence: TGTGCCAGCAGCCAATCGACTCACGCCCAAGAGACCCAGTACTTC. The chain is built from TRBV3-1 (or the pseudogene TRBV3-2) and TRBJ2-5; D is ambiguous. Per the germline V gene, CDR1 is LGHDT and CDR2 is YNNKEL (reference sequence). CDR3 size: 15 residues. Trimming stripped 2 bases from V and 1 base from J, with 11 bases between.

The V call is TRBV24-1, the J call TRBJ2-1; 10 bases are shared with TRBD2. Germline V lookup: CDR1 KGHDR, CDR2 SFDVKD. This CDR3 spans 16 amino acids. J gave up 7 bases and V 0 bases, and 5 bases lay outside the gene matches. The CDR3 loop is CATSDLQAGGLNEQFF. CDR3 bases: TGTGCCACCAGTGATTTGCAAGCGGGGGGGTTGAATGAGCAGTTCTTC.

The CDR3 coding sequence is TGTGCCAGCAGTACGGGGGGTATCGGGTACAATGAGCAGTTCTTC. The encoded protein is CASSTGGIGYNEQFF. The J gene is TRBJ2-1, the V gene TRBV28, with TRBD2 matching over 7 bases. The CDR3 has 15 residues. The trim removed 5 bases at V and 4 bases at J, leaving 8 bases unmatched. CDR1 MDHEN and CDR2 SYDVKM come from the germline V gene.

The gene calls are TRBV10-3 and TRBJ1-1; 9 bases agree with TRBD1. With 3 bases clipped from V and 5 bases from J, the junction kept 13 bases outside the gene matches. Germline V gene data show CDR1 as ENHRY and CDR2 as SYGVKD. The CDR3 sequence is 17 residues long. Here the CDR3 DNA reads TGTGCCATCAGTGACCAAATCCTTAGGGACAGGGATACTGAAGCTTTCTTT. Amino acids: CAISDQILRDRDTEAFF.

This chain joins TRBV9 and TRBJ2-7; tentative D call: TRBD1 (8 bases). V gave up 0 bases and J gave up 3 bases, with 10 bases separating them. There are 14 residues in the CDR3. CDR1 SGDLS and CDR2 YYNGEE come from the germline V gene. The CDR3 nucleotides read TGTGCCAGCAGCGTAGACAGGGGGGGCTACGAGCAGTACTTC. Its protein product is CASSVDRGGYEQYF. Drawing the rest from reference TRBV9 and TRBJ2-7, the complete variable domain is DSGVTQTPKHLITATGQRVTLRCSPRSGDLSVYWYQQSLDQGLQFLIQYYNGEERAKGNILERFSAQQFPDLHSELNLSSLELGDSALYFCASSVDRGGYEQYFGPGTRLTVT.

This clone was detected only once. The chain combines TRBV25-1 with TRBJ2-7, with 7 bases lining up with TRBD1. Germline trimming cut 3 bases from V and 3 bases from J; bases unmatched to any gene: 8. The CDR3 is 15 amino acids. Germline CDR1 and CDR2: MGHDK and SYGVNS. As DNA, the CDR3 is TGTGCCAGCAGTGACCGATCGACAGGGAGCTACGAGCAGTACTTC. Translated, it gives CASSDRSTGSYEQYF.

As regards this clone: In the same sample, other DNA sequences code for this CDR3. The rearrangement joins TRBV9 to TRBJ1-2, with TRBD1 identical over 9 bases. CDR3 length: 13 residues. CDR1 and CDR2 from the germline V gene are SGDLS and YYNGEE. V lost 5 bases and J lost 8; bases outside the gene matches: 7. The CDR3 sequence is CASSETTGGGYTF. The CDR3 nucleotides are TGTGCCAGCAGTGAAACGACAGGGGGAGGCTACACCTTC.

The rearrangement joins TRBV5-4 to TRBJ1-1, with 9 bases that match TRBD1. The CDR3 has 14 amino acids. Per the germline V gene, CDR1 is SGHNT and CDR2 is YYREEE (reference sequence). V lost 3 bases and J lost 1; bases outside the gene matches: 1. DNA for the CDR3: TGTGCCAGCAGCTGGGGACAGGGGAACACTGAAGCTTTCTTT. It specifies CASSWGQGNTEAFF. The full variable domain, its missing parts supplied by reference TRBV5-4 and TRBJ1-1, is ETGVTQSPTHLIKTRGQQVTLRCSSQSGHNTVSWYQQALGQGPQFIFQYYREEENGRGNFPPRFSGLQFPNYSSELNVNALELDDSALYLCASSWGQGNTEAFFGQGTRLTVV.

V usage is TRBV13 and J usage is TRBJ2-1, with a weak D call TRBD2 (6 bases). With 1 base removed from V and 0 bases from J, the gap between germline ends came to 13 bases. The length of the CDR3 is 17 residues. Germline assignment: CDR1 PRHDT and CDR2 FYEKMQ (reference sequence). The CDR3 coding sequence is TGTGCCAGCAGCTTAGTATTTGGGGGGTCCTCCTACAATGAGCAGTTCTTC. Translated, it gives CASSLVFGGSSYNEQFF.